These T cell receptor beta chains were read from a single sample in a study of radiotherapy plus CTLA-4 blockade in lung cancer. TCRdb's table, derived via immunoSEQ multiplex PCR, lists solely in-frame clones and lacks some. The sample yields roughly 59,000 clones, around 74% seen once. Sequenced here: peripheral blood, sampled from a patient treated with radiotherapy plus ipilimumab. The receptors derive from a human donor with non-small cell lung cancer whose response to radiotherapy plus ipilimumab could not be evaluated. The CDR3 runs from the conserved cysteine through the conserved F or W. The order of the fields is D gene, V gene, clone size, J gene, CDR3 DNA, CDR3 protein. D genes are given only for firm matches. Clone size is shown for a subset of rows, as once, few, many or a class of expanded clone.

D gene: NA; V gene: TRBV19; clone size: NA; J gene: TRBJ2-7; CDR3 DNA: TGTGCCAGTAGTCCAAAAGACACGTATTACGAGCAGTACTTC; CDR3 protein: CASSPKDTYYEQYF
D gene: NA; V gene: TRBV15; clone size: NA; J gene: TRBJ1-2; CDR3 DNA: TGTGCCACCAGCATTGCGGCTCCGGACTATGGCTACACCTTC; CDR3 protein: CATSIAAPDYGYTF
D gene: NA; V gene: TRBV7-3; clone size: NA; J gene: TRBJ2-7; CDR3 DNA: TGTGCCAGCAGCTTACACCCCACTGCGGAGCAGTACTTC; CDR3 protein: CASSLHPTAEQYF
D gene: TRBD2; V gene: TRBV6-5; clone size: NA; J gene: TRBJ2-1; CDR3 DNA: TGTGCCAGCAGTCTTAGCGGGGGTTCCTACAATGAGCAGTTCTTC; CDR3 protein: CASSLSGGSYNEQFF
D gene: TRBD2; V gene: TRBV6-5; clone size: NA; J gene: TRBJ2-1; CDR3 DNA: TGTGCCAGCAGTTCGGGACTAGCGGGAGTCAATGAGCAGTTCTTC; CDR3 protein: CASSSGLAGVNEQFF
D gene: NA; V gene: TRBV6-6; clone size: NA; J gene: TRBJ1-1; CDR3 DNA: TGTGCCAGCAGTTACGGGGGTGGAGGGTCCACTGAAGCTTTCTTT; CDR3 protein: CASSYGGGGSTEAFF
D gene: NA; V gene: TRBV7-9; clone size: NA; J gene: TRBJ2-7; CDR3 DNA: TGTGCCAGCAGCTTAGCGCTAACGGCCTACGAGCAGTACTTC; CDR3 protein: CASSLALTAYEQYF
D gene: TRBD2; V gene: TRBV5-1; clone size: NA; J gene: TRBJ2-5; CDR3 DNA: TGCGCCAGCAGCAGTGCCGGGACTAGCAAAGAGACCCAGTACTTC; CDR3 protein: CASSSAGTSKETQYF
D gene: TRBD1; V gene: TRBV4-2; clone size: NA; J gene: TRBJ1-2; CDR3 DNA: TGTGCCAGCAGCCAACGCTCTTTGGGACAGGAAAACTATGGCTACACCTTC; CDR3 protein: CASSQRSLGQENYGYTF
D gene: TRBD2; V gene: TRBV6-1; clone size: few; J gene: TRBJ2-5; CDR3 DNA: TGTGCCAGCAGTGACGGGGGGACCCAAGAGACCCAGTACTTC; CDR3 protein: CASSDGGTQETQYF
D gene: NA; V gene: TRBV7-3; clone size: few; J gene: TRBJ2-3; CDR3 DNA: TGTGCCAGCAGCTTCGAGGGGGGCACAGATACGCAGTATTTT; CDR3 protein: CASSFEGGTDTQYF
D gene: NA; V gene: TRBV27; clone size: NA; J gene: TRBJ2-7; CDR3 DNA: TGTGCCAGCAGTTTATCCATGGGGCTCTCCTACGAGCAGTACTTC; CDR3 protein: CASSLSMGLSYEQYF
D gene: TRBD2; V gene: TRBV4-1; clone size: few; J gene: TRBJ2-2; CDR3 DNA: TGCGCCAGCAGCCAAGATCCTTTAGCGGGAGGGCCCGGGGAGCTGTTTTTT; CDR3 protein: CASSQDPLAGGPGELFF
D gene: NA; V gene: TRBV29-1; clone size: NA; J gene: TRBJ1-1; CDR3 DNA: TGCAGCGTTGAAACGTGGACAGAGTTTGAAGCTTTCTTT; CDR3 protein: CSVETWTEFEAFF
D gene: NA; V gene: TRBV19; clone size: NA; J gene: TRBJ1-6; CDR3 DNA: TGTGCCAGTAGTCCAGGGGTTCGGGATTCACCCCTCCACTTT; CDR3 protein: CASSPGVRDSPLHF
D gene: NA; V gene: TRBV11-2; clone size: NA; J gene: TRBJ2-3; CDR3 DNA: TGTGCCAGCAGCCAAAACGGACTCTACACAGATACGCAGTATTTT; CDR3 protein: CASSQNGLYTDTQYF
D gene: NA; V gene: TRBV4-1; clone size: NA; J gene: TRBJ2-5; CDR3 DNA: TGCGCCAGCAGCCAAGATCCCCAGGGTCCCCAAGAGACCCAGTACTTC; CDR3 protein: CASSQDPQGPQETQYF
D gene: TRBD1; V gene: TRBV2; clone size: NA; J gene: TRBJ1-1; CDR3 DNA: TGTGCCAGCAGGCAAGGGGGACAGGGCACTGAAGCTTTCTTT; CDR3 protein: CASRQGGQGTEAFF
D gene: NA; V gene: TRBV5-4; clone size: NA; J gene: TRBJ2-1; CDR3 DNA: TGTGCCAGCAGCTTGAGGGGGGGGGCCAACAATGAGCAGTTCTTC; CDR3 protein: CASSLRGGANNEQFF
D gene: NA; V gene: TRBV19; clone size: few; J gene: TRBJ1-4; CDR3 DNA: TGTGCCAGTAGTTGGGACACGGGGAATGAAAAACTGTTTTTT; CDR3 protein: CASSWDTGNEKLFF
D gene: NA; V gene: TRBV5-1; clone size: NA; J gene: TRBJ1-3; CDR3 DNA: TGCGCCAGCAGCTGGGGGGGTGTGGGTCGCTCTGGAAACACCATATATTTT; CDR3 protein: CASSWGGVGRSGNTIYF
D gene: NA; V gene: TRBV15; clone size: NA; J gene: TRBJ2-7; CDR3 DNA: TGTGCCACCAGCAGAGATCACCGGGAATCCTACGAGCAGTACTTC; CDR3 protein: CATSRDHRESYEQYF
D gene: TRBD2; V gene: TRBV28; clone size: many; J gene: TRBJ2-3; CDR3 DNA: TGTGCCAGCAGTCCTACTAGCGGGGGAACGGTTAGCACAGATACGCAGTATTTT; CDR3 protein: CASSPTSGGTVSTDTQYF
D gene: TRBD1; V gene: TRBV18; clone size: NA; J gene: TRBJ1-2; CDR3 DNA: TGTGCCAGCTCACCCGACAGGGAACACTATGGCTACACCTTC; CDR3 protein: CASSPDREHYGYTF
D gene: TRBD2; V gene: TRBV4-1; clone size: few; J gene: TRBJ2-3; CDR3 DNA: TGCGCCAGCAGCCTCCTAGGAGGGCTACTAGCGGGGGGGCCAGATACGCAGTATTTT; CDR3 protein: CASSLLGGLLAGGPDTQYF
D gene: NA; V gene: TRBV4-3; clone size: NA; J gene: TRBJ1-6; CDR3 DNA: TGCGCCAGCAGCCAAGAAGTTACGGGGGATTCACCCCTCCACTTT; CDR3 protein: CASSQEVTGDSPLHF
D gene: NA; V gene: TRBV9; clone size: NA; J gene: TRBJ1-2; CDR3 DNA: TGTGCCAGCAGCGTAGCGATCGGACAGCCCTATGGCTACACCTTC; CDR3 protein: CASSVAIGQPYGYTF
D gene: TRBD2; V gene: TRBV30; clone size: NA; J gene: TRBJ2-7; CDR3 DNA: TGTGCCTGGAGTCATGGGACTAGCGCTTCCTACGAGCAGTACTTC; CDR3 protein: CAWSHGTSASYEQYF
D gene: NA; V gene: TRBV27; clone size: NA; J gene: TRBJ2-1; CDR3 DNA: TGTGCCAGCAGACCATTATATCGGGGGAGCTCCTACAATGAGCAGTTCTTC; CDR3 protein: CASRPLYRGSSYNEQFF
D gene: TRBD1; V gene: TRBV6-6; clone size: NA; J gene: TRBJ1-4; CDR3 DNA: TGTGCCAGCAGCACGATGGAAGGGGGCGGCGAAAAACTGTTTTTT; CDR3 protein: CASSTMEGGGEKLFF
D gene: NA; V gene: TRBV29-1; clone size: NA; J gene: TRBJ2-7; CDR3 DNA: TGCAGCGTTTCGGCTCAGGGCCCCTACGAGCAGTACTTC; CDR3 protein: CSVSAQGPYEQYF
D gene: TRBD1; V gene: TRBV19; clone size: medium-sized; J gene: TRBJ2-1; CDR3 DNA: TGTGCCAGTACCCCGGGACAGGGACCCAATGAGCAGTTCTTC; CDR3 protein: CASTPGQGPNEQFF
D gene: TRBD1; V gene: TRBV7-8; clone size: once; J gene: TRBJ2-7; CDR3 DNA: TGTGCCAGCAGCTCGGGACAGGCTCGGGAGCAGTACTTC; CDR3 protein: CASSSGQAREQYF
D gene: TRBD1; V gene: TRBV5-4; clone size: once; J gene: TRBJ2-1; CDR3 DNA: TGTGCCAGCAGCTCCGCAGGGGGCCGCTCCTACAATGAGCAGTTCTTC; CDR3 protein: CASSSAGGRSYNEQFF
D gene: NA; V gene: TRBV5-1; clone size: NA; J gene: TRBJ2-2; CDR3 DNA: TGCGCCAGCAGCCCGATACAGTCCTCGAACACCGGGGAGCTGTTTTTT; CDR3 protein: CASSPIQSSNTGELFF
D gene: NA; V gene: TRBV6-5; clone size: NA; J gene: TRBJ2-7; CDR3 DNA: TGTGCCAGCGTTGGACACACAACCTACGAGCAGTACTTC; CDR3 protein: CASVGHTTYEQYF
D gene: NA; V gene: TRBV27; clone size: NA; J gene: TRBJ1-6; CDR3 DNA: TGTGCCAGCTCCCCCACCCTAAATTCACCCCTCCACTTT; CDR3 protein: CASSPTLNSPLHF
D gene: TRBD2; V gene: TRBV28; clone size: NA; J gene: TRBJ2-7; CDR3 DNA: TGTGCCAGCAGCCGTCCTAGCGGGGGTCCCTACGAGCAGTACTTC; CDR3 protein: CASSRPSGGPYEQYF
D gene: TRBD2; V gene: TRBV19; clone size: NA; J gene: TRBJ2-7; CDR3 DNA: TGTGCCAGTAGACCCTCCGGCGGGAGTACCTACGAGCAGTACTTC; CDR3 protein: CASRPSGGSTYEQYF
D gene: NA; V gene: TRBV7-9; clone size: NA; J gene: TRBJ2-2; CDR3 DNA: TGTGCCAGCAGCCTCGTATCCTTGACGGGGATCACCGGGGAGCTGTTTTTT; CDR3 protein: CASSLVSLTGITGELFF
D gene: TRBD1; V gene: TRBV7-8; clone size: NA; J gene: TRBJ1-2; CDR3 DNA: TGTGCCAGCAGCTCCCGACAGGGGAACTATGGCTACACCTTC; CDR3 protein: CASSSRQGNYGYTF
D gene: TRBD2; V gene: TRBV6-5; clone size: NA; J gene: TRBJ2-5; CDR3 DNA: TGTGCCACCGGTCCGGGACTAGCGGGAGTTGAGACCCAGTACTTC; CDR3 protein: CATGPGLAGVETQYF
D gene: TRBD2; V gene: TRBV19; clone size: NA; J gene: TRBJ2-7; CDR3 DNA: TGTGCCAGTAGACCGAGCGGGGGAGGACCCTACGAGCAGTACTTC; CDR3 protein: CASRPSGGGPYEQYF
D gene: TRBD1; V gene: TRBV14; clone size: NA; J gene: TRBJ1-2; CDR3 DNA: TGTGCCAGCAGCCATCAGCCGGGACAGGGTTTTAATGGCTACACCTTC; CDR3 protein: CASSHQPGQGFNGYTF
D gene: TRBD1; V gene: TRBV6-5; clone size: NA; J gene: TRBJ2-3; CDR3 DNA: TGTGCCAGCAGTTACACAGGGGTAGGAACAGATACGCAGTATTTT; CDR3 protein: CASSYTGVGTDTQYF